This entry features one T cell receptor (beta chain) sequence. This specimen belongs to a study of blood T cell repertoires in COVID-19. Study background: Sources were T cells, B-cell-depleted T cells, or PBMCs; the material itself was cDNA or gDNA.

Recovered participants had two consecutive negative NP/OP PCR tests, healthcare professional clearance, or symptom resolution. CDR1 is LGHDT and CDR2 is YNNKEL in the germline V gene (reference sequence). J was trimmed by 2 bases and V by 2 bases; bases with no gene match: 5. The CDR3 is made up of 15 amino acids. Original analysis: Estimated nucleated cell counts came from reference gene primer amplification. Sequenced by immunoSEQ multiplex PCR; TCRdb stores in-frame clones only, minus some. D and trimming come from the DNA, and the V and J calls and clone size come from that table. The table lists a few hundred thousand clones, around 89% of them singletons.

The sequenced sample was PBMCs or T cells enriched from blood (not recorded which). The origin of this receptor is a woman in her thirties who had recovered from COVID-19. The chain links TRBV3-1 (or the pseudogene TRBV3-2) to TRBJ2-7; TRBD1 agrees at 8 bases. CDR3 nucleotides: TGTGCCAGCAGCCAAAAACCAGGGGGCACCTACGAGCAGTACTTC. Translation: CASSQKPGGTYEQYF.